These 8 T cell receptor beta chains came from one sample sequenced in a study of blood T cell repertoires in COVID-19. Produced via immunoSEQ multiplex PCR; TCRdb's table is partial and in-frame only. The sample consists of 200,000 to 250,000 clones, over 80% of them appearing once. Sequencing used peripheral blood. The receptors were gathered from a human donor in a cohort sampled during active COVID-19.

This clone came up once. The genes are TRBV5-4 and TRBJ2-7; the match to TRBD1 covers 12 bases. This CDR3 has 15 residues. The junction had 8 bases not matched to a gene; V was cut back by 4 bases and J by 6 bases. Germline CDR1 reads SGHNT; CDR2 reads YYREEE (reference sequence). The CDR3 DNA is TGTGCCAGCAGCCGCCGAGGGACAGGGGGCTCCGAGCAGTACTTC. This codes for CASSRRGTGGSEQYF.

The rearrangement joins TRBV7-2 to TRBJ2-3, with TRBD1 as a possible D gene (6 bases). The CDR3 is 14 amino acids. Germline V CDR1 and CDR2: SGHTA, FQGNSA. The V and J ends lost 2 bases and 4 bases respectively, with 10 bases between them. CDR3 sequence reads: CASSLSGAPDTQYF. The CDR3, as DNA: TGTGCCAGCAGCTTATCAGGGGCTCCAGATACGCAGTATTTT.

The chain has TRBV4-1 and TRBJ1-5; D might be TRBD1 (6 bases). The CDR3 runs to 16 residues. V was shortened by 0 bases and J by 6 bases, with 15 bases between the two germline ends. Germline V lookup: CDR1 MGHRA, CDR2 YSYEKL. CDR3 residues: CASSQEPGGASQPQHF. The CDR3 nucleotides are TGCGCCAGCAGCCAAGAACCGGGGGGCGCGAGTCAGCCCCAGCATTTT.

This clone turned up a few times. The chain uses TRBV6-1 and TRBJ2-1; tentative D call: TRBD1 (6 bases). The CDR3 extends over 13 amino acids. V lost 2 bases and J 10 bases, leaving 12 bases between the germline ends. CDR1 and CDR2 (germline): MNHNS, SASEGT. The CDR3 sequence is CASSERQVLEQFF. CDR3 DNA: TGTGCCAGCAGTGAACGACAGGTTCTGGAGCAGTTCTTC.

The chain combines TRBV11-3 with TRBJ2-3; the D gene is possibly TRBD1 (6 bases). Germline values: CDR1 SGHNT, CDR2 YENEEA. The CDR3 is 13 residues long. The ends were cut back, 5 bases at V and 9 bases at J, with 15 bases in the middle. The CDR3 DNA is TGTGCCAGCAGCCAAAACAGGGTCGAGACGCAGTATTTT. Protein product: CASSQNRVETQYF.

This clone was counted many times. This sequence joins TRBV5-1 and TRBJ1-4; TRBD1 might be the D (5 bases). This CDR3 contains 15 residues. Germline V gives CDR1 SGHRS, CDR2 YFSETQ. Deletions cut 0 bases from V and 4 bases from J, with 10 bases between. This chain's CDR3 is CASSLGPGNNEKLFF. The CDR3 bases are TGCGCCAGCAGCTTGGGGCCAGGGAATAATGAAAAACTGTTTTTT.

CDR3 in amino acids: CASSLGLENYEQYF. As DNA, the CDR3 is TGTGCCAGCAGCCTGGGACTAGAGAACTACGAGCAGTACTTC. This chain uses TRBV14 with TRBJ2-7; 8 bases line up with TRBD2. Unmatched junction bases numbered 5, after V lost 4 bases and J lost 3 bases. Germline V lookup: CDR1 SGHDN, CDR2 FVKESK. The CDR3 length is 14 residues.

The J gene is TRBJ1-4, the V gene TRBV30; no definite D call. CDR3 length equals 14 residues. Germline loops: CDR1 GTSNPN, CDR2 SVGIG (reference sequence). V lost 2 bases, J lost 4 bases, and 11 bases lay in between. CDR3 nucleotide sequence: TGTGCCTGGAGTTTTGGGCTCTTTAATGAAAAACTGTTTTTT. Translation: CAWSFGLFNEKLFF.